Included here is one TCR beta chain sequence, with context. What it binds is not known. The data were obtained in a study of cytomegalovirus exposure and HLA in healthy donors. In germline, CDR1 is MNHEY, CDR2 SVGAGI. The CDR3 sequence is 16 residues long. V shed 0 bases and J 6 bases; nucleotides not matched to a gene: 7. Study outcomes and limitations: Cytomegalovirus-associated TCR beta chains were listed, numbering under 200.

The PCR used 60 Vbeta and 13 Jbeta primers. Here immunoSEQ multiplex PCR was the method, and the copy in TCRdb shows in-frame clones only, minus some. The table has 80,000 or so clones, 75% to 80% seen once; the top ten hold around 3.7%. The chain recombines TRBV6-5 with TRBJ2-1; 8 nucleotides agree with TRBD1. The TCR was taken from a middle-aged man in good health and CMV-seronegative. The material sequenced was PBMCs. The CDR3 DNA sequence: TGTGCCAGCAGTTACTCGATCGGGACAGGTGCCAATGAGCAGTTCTTC. This gives the protein CASSYSIGTGANEQFF.